The rows below give T cell receptor beta chains drawn from one sample of a study of blood T cells in healthy people across ages. TCRdb processed the 5' RACE reads anew with MiXCR; each CDR3 protein has one entry. The sample records around 1,500,000 distinct CDR3 sequences, roughly 27% being singletons. Input material: blood. The receptors were gathered from a woman in her twenties or thirties in good health. The conserved cysteine and the conserved F or W are not part of the CDR3 here. The listing skips clone size in some rows; elsewhere it reads once, few, many or a size class.

V,J,size,CDR3
TRBV14,TRBJ2-3,.,ASSLLAVSTDTQY
TRBV5-1,TRBJ2-1,.,ASSSDISYNEQF
TRBV2,TRBJ2-1,.,ASSPDSGGINEQF
TRBV7-9,TRBJ1-2,.,ASSLTGQGYT
TRBV20-1,TRBJ2-1,few,SARDPLAVYNEQF
TRBV9,TRBJ2-5,few,ASSAQGQGRETQY
TRBV24-1,TRBJ2-1,few,AASGGSPFYNEQF
TRBV29-1,TRBJ1-5,.,SPSSNQSQH
TRBV24-1,TRBJ2-3,few,ATSTQGDTQY
TRBV20-1,TRBJ2-1,few,SAGQGSYNEQF
TRBV20-1,TRBJ2-3,many,SARDFEGVDTQY
TRBV7-9,TRBJ2-5,.,ASSLVTGLDEQY
TRBV7-2,TRBJ2-2,.,ASSLALTDPFNTGELF
TRBV27,TRBJ1-1,.,ASSLTGRGDEAF
TRBV7-6,TRBJ2-7,few,ASSFGQTDREPPYEQY
TRBV3-1,TRBJ1-2,few,ASSQGDRAYGYT
TRBV7-2,TRBJ2-7,.,ASSLALWGTPAEQY
TRBV29-1,TRBJ2-1,.,SANQGWTYNEQF
TRBV12-3/TRBV12-4,TRBJ2-7,.,ASSSPTGRQVIYEQY
TRBV29-1,TRBJ2-2,.,SVEGADRDPTGELF
TRBV7-9,TRBJ2-7,many,ASSLTGVDEQY
TRBV6-6,TRBJ2-7,many,ASWGGTGVWEQY
TRBV7-2,TRBJ1-1,.,ASSGAGLPNTEAF
TRBV9,TRBJ2-1,.,ASSEGTSGGASYNEQF
TRBV5-1,TRBJ1-2,.,ASTLGSGYGYT
TRBV29-1,TRBJ1-1,.,RGWTGAEAF
TRBV28,TRBJ2-5,many,ASLSRDETQY
TRBV29-1,TRBJ2-7,many,SVGTGRDTISSGEQY
TRBV6-5,TRBJ1-1,.,ASRSTGWTEAF
TRBV5-1,TRBJ2-2,.,ASSLAMGTGELF
TRBV5-5,.,few,ASSRDRGERYEQY
TRBV12-3/TRBV12-4,TRBJ2-3,.,ASSIGADTQY
TRBV7-6,TRBJ1-6,many,ASSYDRANSPLH
TRBV20-1,TRBJ2-1,few,SARGGLHNEQF
TRBV7-2,TRBJ2-3,few,ASSSPGLRIDTQY
TRBV4-1,TRBJ2-1,few,ASSPEPGQGAYNEQF
TRBV5-1,TRBJ2-7,.,ASSQSGPSYKQY
TRBV7-2,TRBJ2-3,.,ASSPRLAGKDTQY
TRBV15,TRBJ1-1,few,ATSRAARDRAYEAF
TRBV3-1,TRBJ1-4,few,ASSQGGTGGTNEKLF
TRBV5-1,TRBJ1-3,few,ASSSGTAGNTIY
TRBV20-1,TRBJ2-4,.,SAPRTSGKSIQY
TRBV2,TRBJ2-5,once,ARREQGGQETQY
TRBV2,TRBJ2-7,once,ASSDYSVEQY
TRBV2,TRBJ2-4,.,ASYDAAKNIQY
TRBV4-1,TRBJ1-5,.,ASSQGGEVGQPQH
TRBV2,TRBJ2-5,few,ASTAVKETQY
TRBV6-5,TRBJ2-2,.,ASSYLRTSHRGRTNTGELF
TRBV7-9,TRBJ2-1,few,ASSLSVIGDEQF
TRBV3-1,TRBJ1-2,few,ASSPTPRGFYGYT
TRBV9,TRBJ2-1,.,ASSVGQGKNNEQF
TRBV5-1,TRBJ2-1,.,ASSTSGGWGNEQF
TRBV3-1,TRBJ1-2,few,ASSQLNGGRSRGYT
TRBV7-9,TRBJ2-5,.,ASSLGAVEEAQY
TRBV7-9,TRBJ2-3,few,ASSRAVGTDTQY
TRBV12-3/TRBV12-4,TRBJ2-3,few,ASSLGTAQRSDTQY
TRBV5-1,TRBJ1-5,.,ASSLDGYGNQPQH
TRBV7-9,TRBJ2-3,few,ASSPSGPPTDTQY
TRBV2,TRBJ2-4,.,ASSARTATNIQY
TRBV7-9,TRBJ1-4,.,ASSTAIKGNEKLF